These T cell receptor beta chains were read from a single sample in a study of early T cells in non-severe SARS-CoV-2 infection. TCRdb re-called the 5' RACE reads with MiXCR, one entry per CDR3 protein. The sample has 55,000 or so distinct CDR3 sequences, around 13% seen once. Sequenced sample: whole blood. The origin of the receptors is an adult who was a healthcare worker with PCR-confirmed SARS-CoV-2 infection or an uninfected control (not recorded which). The CDR3 runs from the conserved cysteine through the conserved F or W. D genes are given only for firm matches. Size tells how often a clone was seen (once, few, many) or the class of an expanded clone, and some rows leave it out.

d_call,j_call,clone_size,v_call,cdr3_aa,cdr3_nt
NA,TRBJ2-3,few,TRBV7-6,CASSNRGQGILDTQYF,TGTGCCAGCAGCAACCGCGGGCAGGGGATCCTAGATACGCAGTATTTT
NA,TRBJ1-1,NA,TRBV5-6,CASSLGVGTEAFF,TGTGCCAGCAGCTTAGGGGTAGGCACTGAAGCTTTCTTT
NA,TRBJ2-2,few,TRBV5-1,CASSLDRNTGELFF,TGCGCCAGCAGCTTGGACAGAAACACCGGGGAGCTGTTTTTT
NA,TRBJ2-1,NA,TRBV7-2,CASSPKRRAPNEQFF,TGTGCCAGCAGCCCCAAACGGAGAGCCCCCAATGAGCAGTTCTTC
TRBD1,TRBJ2-7,NA,TRBV10-3,CAIRSSGTGAYEQYF,TGTGCCATCAGGTCCTCCGGGACAGGAGCCTACGAGCAGTACTTC
NA,TRBJ1-2,many,TRBV6-1,CASSDNYGYTF,TGTGCCAGCAGTGACAACTATGGCTACACCTTC
NA,TRBJ2-7,many,TRBV6-5,CASRPIGGRSPYEQYF,TGTGCCAGCAGGCCAATAGGGGGGCGCAGTCCCTACGAGCAGTACTTC
TRBD1,TRBJ2-7,few,TRBV29-1,CSVEGPGGLGEQYF,TGCAGCGTTGAAGGCCCAGGGGGCTTGGGGGAGCAGTACTTC
NA,TRBJ2-2,many,TRBV19,CASSMLGRTGELFF,TGTGCCAGTAGTATGCTAGGGAGGACCGGGGAGCTGTTTTTT
NA,TRBJ2-5,few,TRBV7-2,CASSHARGWETQYF,TGTGCCAGCAGCCACGCGAGGGGGTGGGAGACCCAGTACTTC
NA,TRBJ2-7,few,TRBV6-1,CASSEAGLAPYEQYF,TGTGCCAGCAGTGAGGCTGGGCTAGCTCCCTACGAGCAGTACTTC
TRBD1,TRBJ1-4,many,TRBV5-1,CASSLQGAREKLFF,TGCGCCAGCAGCCTACAGGGGGCTCGGGAAAAACTGTTTTTT
NA,TRBJ2-3,many,TRBV2,CASSRDRRLATSTDTQYF,TGTGCCAGCAGTCGGGACAGGAGACTAGCTACTAGCACAGATACGCAGTATTTT
NA,TRBJ2-1,few,TRBV7-6,CASSLELEGPVAQFF,TGTGCCAGCAGCTTAGAACTAGAGGGCCCCGTTGCGCAGTTCTTC